This entry lists 10 T cell receptor beta chains sequenced from one sample in a study of blood T cells in healthy people across ages. With a J-beta primer mix and a sample-barcoded 5' primer, a second PCR ran about 7 to 12 cycles. TCRdb analysed the 5' RACE reads with MiXCR anew, one entry per CDR3 protein. The data show over 550,000 distinct CDR3 sequences, roughly 31% seen once. The sequencing input was blood. The receptors were gathered from a woman aged 80 or over in good health.

In its sample, this clonotype was seen many times. The chain has TRBV9 and TRBJ2-3; D call uncertain. The CDR3 contains 15 residues. The germline V gene encodes CDR1 SGDLS and CDR2 YYNGEE. The V end lost 1 base, the J end lost 6 bases, and 15 bases lay between the germline ends. CDR3 sequence: CASSVMGVPLDTQYF. CDR3 coding DNA: TGTGCCAGCAGCGTAATGGGCGTCCCCCTGGATACGCAGTATTTT.

With regard to this clonotype: A much larger clone is a single base away; this may be a read error. The V call is TRBV9, the J call TRBJ2-4, with a weak D call TRBD1 (5 bases). The germline CDR1 and CDR2 sequences are SGDLS and YYNGEE. This CDR3 contains 14 residues. The V end lost 2 bases, the J end lost 8 bases, and 14 bases lay between the germline ends. This CDR3 reads CASSVRGSRDIQYF. The CDR3 DNA is TGTGCCAGCAGCGTTAGGGGTTCAAGGGACATTCAGTACTTC.

This clonotype has ten or more counts. The chain uses TRBV7-2 and TRBJ1-6; possible D gene TRBD1, 6 bases. Germline CDR1 reads SGHTA; CDR2 reads FQGNSA. The V and J ends lost 4 bases and 8 bases respectively, with 9 bases between them. This CDR3 spans 13 amino acids. The CDR3 DNA sequence: TGTGCCAGCAGCTGGACAGTAGATTCACCCCTCCACTTT. It specifies CASSWTVDSPLHF.

This clonotype was counted a few times. A much larger clone differs by one base, so this may be a read error. The V gene is TRBV20-1, the J gene TRBJ2-7; tentatively, D is TRBD2 (5 bases). Judging by the DNA end, TRBJ2-5 fits better; the J call may be wrong. From germline, CDR1 is DFQATT and CDR2 SNEGSKA (reference sequence). The CDR3 is 13 amino acids. In nucleotides, the CDR3 is TGCAGTGCTAGACGAGGGATGACAGAGACCCAGTACTTC. Its translation: CSARRGMTETQYF.

The chain is built from TRBV6-5 and TRBJ1-1; D ambiguous. The CDR3 covers 14 residues. Trimming left V 7 bases short and J 0 bases short, with 12 bases between. The V gene's germline CDR1 is MNHEY and CDR2 SVGAGI. The CDR3 DNA follows: TGTGCCAGCAACCGGGATTTGATGAACACTGAAGCTTTCTTT. It codes for CASNRDLMNTEAFF.

V and J are TRBV21-1 and TRBJ1-4. TRBV21-1 is described as a pseudogene. There are 14 residues in the CDR3. CDR3 protein: CARRGRKTNEKRFF. CDR3 sequence (DNA): TGTGCCAGAAGGGGGAGGAAAACTAATGAAAAACGGTTTTTT.

This clonotype has at least ten counts. The genes are TRBV6-1 and TRBJ1-5; TRBD1 agrees at 7 bases. CDR3 length: 15 residues. Germline V gene lookup returns CDR1 MNHNS and CDR2 SASEGT. V lost 6 bases, J lost 2 bases, and 7 bases stayed unmatched. Here the CDR3 DNA reads TGTGCCAGCAGCAGGGGGGTAGGTGGCAATCAGCCCCAGCATTTT. Residues: CASSRGVGGNQPQHF.

On this clonotype: Mismatch with germline at one junction end may stem from a read error. The chain has TRBV7-9 and TRBJ2-3; D perhaps matches TRBD1 (5 bases). The germline CDR1 and CDR2 sequences are SEHNR and FQNEAQ (reference sequence). There are 16 residues in the CDR3. CDR3 protein: CASSLAFGRATDMQYF. As DNA, the CDR3 is TGTGCCAGCAGCTTAGCCTTCGGCAGGGCCACAGATATGCAGTATTTT.

This clonotype was seen a handful of times. The V call is TRBV20-1, the J call TRBJ2-7, with TRBD1 matching over 9 bases. This CDR3 region has 15 residues. Germline V CDR1 and CDR2: DFQATT, SNEGSKA (reference sequence). The V gene end was trimmed by 5 bases and the J gene end by 4 bases; junction bases not matched to a gene: 12. The CDR3 region has the DNA TGCAGTGCTTATTTTTCCGGGACAGGGACGTACGAGCAGTACTTC. As protein: CSAYFSGTGTYEQYF.

The chain combines TRBV4-1 with TRBJ1-4, with TRBD1 identical over 11 bases. Germline loops: CDR1 MGHRA, CDR2 YSYEKL. J gave up 4 bases and V 0 bases, and 7 bases lay outside the gene matches. The CDR3 consists of 18 residues. CDR3 loop: CASSQERGTGGHNEKLFF. The CDR3, as DNA: TGCGCCAGCAGCCAAGAGCGGGGGACAGGGGGGCATAATGAAAAACTGTTTTTT.